One and the same sample provided the 5 T cell receptor beta chains below, sequenced in a study of T cell responses to AZD1222 COVID-19 vaccine. TCRdb's copy holds only in-frame clones and misses some; the assay was immunoSEQ multiplex PCR. Of 95,000 to 150,000 clones listed, roughly 90% were seen once; the top ten hold approximately 7.9%. This sample comprised peripheral blood, obtained 28 days after the second AZD1222 dose. All receptors come from an adult who received the AZD1222 COVID-19 vaccine.

This rearrangement joins TRBV19 to TRBJ2-1, with TRBD2 matching over 7 bases. The CDR3 loop spans 16 amino acids. Germline V gene lookup returns CDR1 LNHDA and CDR2 SQIVND (reference sequence). Trimming cost V 3 bases and J 4 bases; bases outside gene matches: 9. CDR3: CASSMGGRGGYNEQFF. The CDR3, as DNA: TGTGCCAGTAGTATGGGCGGGAGAGGAGGTTACAATGAGCAGTTCTTC.

The chain has TRBV3-1 (or the pseudogene TRBV3-2) and TRBJ2-5; D is perhaps TRBD2 (7 bases). V shed 0 bases and J shed 1 base, with 9 bases lying between them. The CDR3 extends over 15 amino acids. Germline CDR1 and CDR2: LGHDT and YNNKEL (reference sequence). This CDR3 is CASSQDGGLQETQYF. Here the CDR3 DNA reads TGTGCCAGCAGCCAAGACGGGGGGCTCCAAGAGACCCAGTACTTC.

The chain uses TRBV2 and TRBJ2-5; 9 positions agree with TRBD2. This CDR3 spans 18 amino acids. Trimming at V came to 1 base and at J to 4 bases, leaving 13 bases not matched to a gene. Germline V gene data show CDR1 as SNHLY and CDR2 as FYNNEI. The CDR3 DNA reads TGTGCCAGCAGTGAAGTCTCGGCGGGGGGGAAATATAGAGAGACCCAGTACTTC. Its protein product is CASSEVSAGGKYRETQYF.

The chain uses TRBV3-1 (or the pseudogene TRBV3-2) and TRBJ2-6; tentatively, D is TRBD2 (5 bases). Trimming took off 4 bases at V and 1 base at J, with 20 bases between the two ends. The germline V gene encodes CDR1 LGHDT and CDR2 YNNKEL (reference sequence). The CDR3 loop spans 19 amino acids. This CDR3 is CASSPLWRSSQSGANVLTF. The CDR3 nucleotides are TGTGCCAGCAGCCCCCTGTGGAGGAGCTCCCAATCTGGGGCCAACGTCCTGACTTTC.

The chain combines TRBV9 with TRBJ1-1; D might be TRBD1 (6 bases). The germline CDR1 and CDR2 sequences are SGDLS and YYNGEE. The CDR3 totals 14 residues. V gave up 0 bases and J gave up 2 bases, with 8 bases separating them. The DNA of the CDR3 is TGTGCCAGCAGCGTAGGGACAGCCAACACTGAAGCTTTCTTT. This gives the protein CASSVGTANTEAFF.